This entry lists 28 T cell receptor beta chains sequenced from one sample in a study of T-cell reconstitution after alpha-beta-depleted transplantation in children. Unique molecular identifiers were used to barcode this TCRbeta library. TCRdb fed the PCR reads into MiXCR, producing one record per CDR3 protein. The repertoire holds some 78,000 distinct CDR3 sequences, with roughly 13% as singletons. The sequencing used PBMCs, mostly from graft donor cells, collected 180 days after TCRalphabeta/CD19-depleted stem cell transplant. These receptors came from a male patient between 2 and 10 years old who had a stem cell transplant for acute lymphoblastic leukemia, so the T cells may come from the graft donor.

This clonotype was recorded a few times. The chain carries TRBV7-2 and TRBJ1-3; weak D call: TRBD1 (6 bases). The CDR3 is 18 amino acids. Trimming cost V 2 bases and J 3 bases, with 20 bases left between them. CDR1 and CDR2 (germline): SGHTA, FQGNSA. Here the CDR3 reads CASSLFHPTEGGGNTIYF. The CDR3 bases are TGTGCCAGCAGCTTATTCCACCCCACCGAAGGGGGTGGAAACACCATATATTTT.

This sequence joins TRBV3-1 and TRBJ2-1; 16 bases line up with TRBD2. The junction had 13 bases not matched to a gene; V was cut back by 5 bases and J by 0 bases. CDR3 size: 21 residues. CDR1 is LGHDT, CDR2 YNNKEL, per germline (reference sequence). The CDR3 protein is CASSARGPGLAGGSSYNEQFF. Here the CDR3 DNA reads TGTGCCAGCAGCGCGAGGGGGCCGGGACTAGCGGGGGGGAGCTCCTACAATGAGCAGTTCTTC.

V gene TRBV7-2 combines with J gene TRBJ2-2; a weak D match, TRBD1 (5 bases). Trimming took off 5 bases at V and 0 bases at J, with 13 bases between the two ends. CDR1 and CDR2 from the germline V gene are SGHTA and FQGNSA. The CDR3 extends over 16 amino acids. CDR3 loop: CASSKHGRANTGELFF. Written as DNA, the CDR3 is TGTGCCAGCAGCAAGCACGGCAGGGCGAACACCGGGGAGCTGTTTTTT.

The chain carries TRBV18 and TRBJ2-7; D not certain. V lost 2 bases and J lost 3, with 8 bases in between. The CDR3 is 13 residues long. From germline, CDR1 is KGHSH and CDR2 LQKENI. CDR3 DNA sequence: TGTGCCAGCTCACCAAGGGATAACTACGAGCAGTACTTC. Protein: CASSPRDNYEQYF. Combining the CDR3 with reference TRBV18 and TRBJ2-7 gives the whole variable domain NAGVMQNPRHLVRRRGQEARLRCSPMKGHSHVYWYRQLPEEGLKFMVYLQKENIIDESGMPKERFSAEFPKEGPSILRIQQVVRGDSAAYFCASSPRDNYEQYFGPGTRLTVT.

In its sample, this clonotype was seen many times. J is TRBJ2-7 and V is TRBV27; D call uncertain. Per the germline V gene, CDR1 is MNHEY and CDR2 is SMNVEV (reference sequence). Trimming shortened V by 5 bases and J by 3 bases, and 5 bases separated the two germline ends. This CDR3 spans 11 amino acids. CDR3 sequence: CASSRGYEQYF. CDR3 bases: TGTGCCAGCAGTCGAGGCTACGAGCAGTACTTC.

This clonotype was seen only a few times. The chain carries TRBV6-2 or TRBV6-3 and TRBJ2-1, with D perhaps being TRBD1 or TRBD2 (5 bases each). CDR1 and CDR2 (germline): MNHEY, SVGEGT. The V end was cut by 5 bases, the J end by 9 bases, with 20 bases between. The CDR3 sequence is 15 residues long. This CDR3 reads CASSHYRGRHVEQFF. CDR3 coding DNA: TGTGCCAGCAGTCATTACCGGGGACGGCATGTTGAGCAGTTCTTC.

The chain combines TRBV10-3 with TRBJ2-3, with TRBD1 matching 8 bases. Germline V CDR1 and CDR2: ENHRY, SYGVKD. The J segment lost 0 bases and the V segment lost 7 bases, leaving 3 bases of the junction unmatched. The CDR3 runs 14 residues. The CDR3 loop is CAIKRDRSTDTQYF. In DNA, the CDR3 is TGTGCCATCAAAAGGGACAGGAGCACAGATACGCAGTATTTT.

This clonotype has just a few counts. The genes are TRBV5-1 and TRBJ2-7, with D perhaps TRBD2 (6 bases). Germline V gene data show CDR1 as SGHRS and CDR2 as YFSETQ. This CDR3 has 16 amino acids. V lost 7 bases, J lost 3 bases, and 23 bases lay in between. CDR3 nucleotide sequence: TGCGCCAGCTATCCGGGACTTACTACCGCCGGCTACGAGCAGTACTTC. Its protein product is CASYPGLTTAGYEQYF. Using reference TRBV5-1 and TRBJ2-7 for the parts outside the CDR3, the full variable domain is KAGVTQTPRYLIKTRGQQVTLSCSPISGHRSVSWYQQTPGQGLQFLFEYFSETQRNKGNFPGRFSGRQFSNSRSEMNVSTLELGDSALYLCASYPGLTTAGYEQYFGPGTRLTVT.

This clonotype was seen a handful of times. The rearrangement uses TRBV3-1 and TRBJ2-6; unclear D gene. Trimming stripped 3 bases from V and 0 bases from J, with 12 bases between. The germline V gene encodes CDR1 LGHDT and CDR2 YNNKEL (reference sequence). The CDR3 consists of 17 residues. The CDR3 loop reads CASSQLDGSSGANVLTF. CDR3 DNA: TGTGCCAGCAGCCAGCTGGACGGTAGCTCTGGGGCCAACGTCCTGACTTTC.

This clonotype showed up just a few times. The chain links TRBV30 to TRBJ1-5; possibly TRBD1 for D (5 bases). The ends were cut back, 2 bases at V and 3 bases at J, with 11 bases in the middle. The CDR3 runs 14 residues. Germline CDR1 is GTSNPN and CDR2 is SVGIG (reference sequence). The chain's CDR3 is CAWSRGKDNQPQHF. In nucleotides, the CDR3 is TGTGCCTGGAGTCGGGGGAAGGACAATCAGCCCCAGCATTTT.

This clonotype was detected many times. The CDR3 region is CASSSRRGAAGEKLFF. CDR3 nucleotides: TGTGCCAGCAGCTCCCGTAGGGGGGCCGCGGGTGAAAAACTGTTTTTT. The chain is built from TRBV7-8 and TRBJ1-4; D is perhaps TRBD1 (6 bases). Germline V gives CDR1 SGHVS, CDR2 FQNEAQ. The V end was cut by 4 bases, the J end by 7 bases, with 19 bases between. This CDR3 spans 16 amino acids.

Ten or more counts support this clonotype. The V gene is TRBV7-2, the J gene TRBJ2-7, with D perhaps TRBD2 (6 bases). V was clipped by 5 bases and J by 3 bases, with 17 bases between them. Germline CDR1 SGHTA, CDR2 FQGNSA. There are 15 residues in the CDR3. CDR3 coding DNA: TGTGCCAGCAGCCAACCGGGACTGAGCTACTACGAGCAGTACTTC. This gives the protein CASSQPGLSYYEQYF.

In this sample, this clonotype turned up a few times. V is TRBV28 and J is TRBJ1-1, with 7 positions matching TRBD1. CDR1 and CDR2 (germline): MDHEN, SYDVKM. This CDR3 spans 12 amino acids. The V segment lost 6 bases and the J segment 4 bases; nucleotides outside the gene matches: 2. The CDR3 bases are TGTGCCAGCAGCGGACAGGCCACTGAAGCTTTCTTT. Its translation: CASSGQATEAFF.

This clonotype occurred many times. The chain recombines TRBV6-2 or TRBV6-3 with TRBJ1-1, with D hard to call. The CDR3 is made up of 16 amino acids. Germline CDR1 MNHEY, CDR2 SVGEGT. V was cut by 2 bases and J by 1 base, with 14 bases left in between. The CDR3 sequence is CASSYQVSSRNTEAFF. CDR3 in DNA: TGTGCCAGCAGTTACCAAGTGTCCTCGAGGAACACTGAAGCTTTCTTT.

This clonotype has more than one count but fewer than ten. The rearrangement links TRBV6-1 to TRBJ2-7; perhaps TRBD2 as D (7 bases). V was cut by 6 bases and J by 8 bases, with 17 bases left in between. CDR3 size: 13 residues. CDR1 and CDR2 from the germline V gene are MNHNS and SASEGT. The CDR3 bases are TGTGCCAGCAGCCAACGGGGGGCCGAACAGCAGTACTTC. Amino acid sequence: CASSQRGAEQQYF.

The CDR3 DNA reads as TGCGCCAGCAGCCAAGGCCTGGGCCTGAACACTGAAGCTTTCTTT. Amino acids: CASSQGLGLNTEAFF. This rearrangement joins TRBV4-3 to TRBJ1-1; D ambiguous. The CDR3 length is 15 residues. V gave up 1 base and J gave up 0 bases, with 9 bases separating them. Germline CDR1 is LGHNA and CDR2 is YSLEER.

The chain carries TRBV5-1 and TRBJ1-5; a possible D gene is TRBD1 (6 bases). The CDR3 totals 14 residues. With 4 bases removed from V and 6 bases from J, the gap between germline ends came to 14 bases. CDR1 and CDR2 from the germline V gene are SGHRS and YFSETQ. CDR3 in DNA: TGCGCCAGCAGCGCTTCAGGGGAGGGTCAGCCCCAGCATTTT. This codes for CASSASGEGQPQHF.

Worth noting for this clonotype: Possible read error: a much larger clone is one base away. The CDR3 sequence: CSAKIKGQNIGELFF. CDR3 in DNA: TGCAGTGCTAAAATTAAGGGACAGAACATCGGGGAGCTGTTTTTT. This chain links TRBV20-1 with TRBJ2-2, with TRBD1 identical over 7 bases. CDR1 and CDR2 from the germline V gene are DFQATT and SNEGSKA (reference sequence). The CDR3 consists of 15 residues.

This clonotype turned up a few times. The chain recombines TRBV15 with TRBJ2-3; D possibly matches TRBD1 or TRBD2 (6 bases each). V was pared by 5 bases and J by 2 bases, with 17 bases between. The CDR3 is 16 residues long. CDR1 and CDR2 from the germline V gene are LNHNV and YYDKDF (reference sequence). The CDR3 spells CATSLLGGRDTDTQYF. Written as DNA, the CDR3 is TGTGCCACCAGCTTACTAGGGGGGCGGGACACAGATACGCAGTATTTT. Together with reference TRBV15 and TRBJ2-3, the CDR3 gives the full variable domain: DAMVIQNPRYQVTQFGKPVTLSCSQTLNHNVMYWYQQKSSQAPKLLFHYYDKDFNNEADTPDNFQSRRPNTSFCFLDIRSPGLGDTAMYLCATSLLGGRDTDTQYFGPGTRLTVL.

This clonotype was recorded a few times. This chain connects TRBV7-9 to TRBJ2-7, with D perhaps TRBD1 (5 bases). Germline CDR1 is SEHNR and CDR2 is FQNEAQ (reference sequence). The CDR3 spans 14 residues. The V end was cut by 1 base, the J end by 2 bases, with 9 bases between. The CDR3 coding sequence is TGTGCCAGCAGCTTAGACCGCAGGGCCTACGAGCAGTACTTC. Translation gives CASSLDRRAYEQYF.

By proportion, this clonotype is medium-sized. V is TRBV5-6 and J is TRBJ2-5; perhaps TRBD1 as D (6 bases). V gave up 4 bases and J gave up 3 bases, with 16 bases separating them. This CDR3 contains 15 residues. From germline, CDR1 is SGHDT and CDR2 YYEEEE. CDR3 loop: CASSGWGTPKETQYF. The CDR3, as DNA: TGTGCCAGCAGCGGGTGGGGGACACCCAAAGAGACCCAGTACTTC.

In this sample, this clonotype turned up a few times. The J gene is TRBJ1-2, the V gene TRBV28, with D possibly matching TRBD1 (5 bases). CDR3 size: 14 residues. Germline V gene sequence: CDR1 MDHEN, CDR2 SYDVKM. The V and J ends lost 3 bases and 2 bases respectively, with 10 bases between them. CDR3 residues: CASSFRGLNYGYTF. DNA for the CDR3: TGTGCCAGCAGTTTTCGGGGGTTAAACTATGGCTACACCTTC.

This clonotype was seen a few times. The chain recombines TRBV15 with TRBJ1-5; 8 nucleotides match TRBD1. CDR1 is LNHNV, CDR2 YYDKDF, per germline (reference sequence). The CDR3 loop spans 13 amino acids. V dropped 8 bases and J dropped 6; count of bases not matched to a gene: 6. The chain's CDR3 is CATGQGAVQPQHF. CDR3 in DNA: TGTGCCACCGGTCAGGGGGCTGTTCAGCCCCAGCATTTT. The complete variable domain, with remaining parts taken from reference TRBV15 and TRBJ1-5, reads DAMVIQNPRYQVTQFGKPVTLSCSQTLNHNVMYWYQQKSSQAPKLLFHYYDKDFNNEADTPDNFQSRRPNTSFCFLDIRSPGLGDTAMYLCATGQGAVQPQHFGDGTRLSIL.

This clonotype has more than one count but fewer than ten. The chain uses TRBV12-3 or TRBV12-4 and TRBJ2-7; a possible D gene is TRBD1 (7 bases). The V end lost 5 bases, the J end lost 2 bases, and 16 bases lay between the germline ends. This CDR3 comprises 15 residues. CDR3 sequence: CASSLQGGRAYEQYF. The CDR3 DNA reads TGTGCCAGCAGTCTTCAGGGGGGTCGCGCCTACGAGCAGTACTTC.

To note about this clonotype: It may be a read error: a sequence one base away is much more abundant. The chain has TRBV7-3 and TRBJ2-6; either TRBD1 or TRBD2 may supply D (6 bases each). The germline gives CDR1 SGHTA, CDR2 FQGTGA. The CDR3 is 17 residues long. CDR3 DNA: TGTTCCAGCAGCTTAAGGGGGACTCCTGCTGGGGCCAACGTCCTGACTTTC. This translates into CSSSLRGTPAGANVLTF.

Only one count was recorded for this clonotype. The rearrangement links TRBV4-1 to TRBJ1-4; 10 positions match TRBD1. Germline trimming cut 4 bases from V and 5 bases from J; bases unmatched to any gene: 10. Per the germline V gene, CDR1 is MGHRA and CDR2 is YSYEKL. The CDR3 runs 17 residues. Written as DNA, the CDR3 is TGCGCCAGCAGCCTCCTCGGGACAGGGGTCACAAATGAAAAACTGTTTTTT. This encodes CASSLLGTGVTNEKLFF.

J is TRBJ2-5 and V is TRBV6-2 or TRBV6-3; 9 nucleotides line up with TRBD2. The CDR3 covers 15 residues. The trim removed 2 bases at V and 4 bases at J, leaving 5 bases unmatched. Germline loops: CDR1 MNHEY, CDR2 SVGEGT. The CDR3 protein is CASSYAGGRGETQYF. The CDR3 coding sequence is TGTGCCAGCAGTTACGCGGGGGGGCGCGGAGAGACCCAGTACTTC.

This clonotype turned up a few times. The V call is TRBV3-1, the J call TRBJ1-5; D is perhaps TRBD1 (6 bases). The CDR3 has 15 residues. Germline CDR1 LGHDT, CDR2 YNNKEL (reference sequence). Trimming left V 4 bases short and J 0 bases short, with 10 bases between. The CDR3 sequence: CASSPQGFSNQPQHF. CDR3 bases: TGTGCCAGCAGCCCACAGGGTTTTAGCAATCAGCCCCAGCATTTT.